This passage covers 14 T cell receptor beta chains from one sample sequenced in a study of cytomegalovirus exposure and HLA in healthy donors. Primers included in the PCR were 60 Vbeta and 13 Jbeta primers. Here immunoSEQ multiplex PCR was the method, and the copy in TCRdb shows in-frame clones only, minus some. The sample comprises roughly 180,000 clones, around 82% of which are singletons, and around 0.96% rests with the top ten. The specimen was PBMCs. Receptor source: a man aged 25 to 40 in good health and CMV-seronegative.

The genes are TRBV19 and TRBJ2-1, with TRBD2 matching 9 bases. With V trimmed by 5 bases and J by 5 bases, 4 bases remained unmatched. The CDR3 runs 14 residues. Germline assignment: CDR1 LNHDA and CDR2 SQIVND (reference sequence). The CDR3 is CASSVAGVHNEQFF. Written as DNA, the CDR3 is TGTGCCAGTAGTGTAGCGGGAGTCCACAATGAGCAGTTCTTC.

The chain employs TRBV29-1 and TRBJ2-3, with 9 bases identical to TRBD2. CDR1 is SQVTM and CDR2 is ANQGSEA in the germline V gene. J gave up 5 bases and V 3 bases, and 6 bases lay outside the gene matches. This CDR3 contains 14 residues. The CDR3 loop is CSVEPSGVVDTQYF. The CDR3 DNA is TGCAGCGTTGAGCCTAGCGGGGTGGTAGATACGCAGTATTTT.

The CDR3 loop is CASSYRSSSGANVLTF. CDR3 bases: TGTGCCAGCAGTTACCGCTCTAGCTCTGGGGCCAACGTCCTGACTTTC. The chain couples TRBV6-6 to TRBJ2-6; the D is unclear. The V gene's germline CDR1 is MNHNY and CDR2 SVGAGI (reference sequence). This CDR3 has 16 residues. Trimming stripped 2 bases from V and 0 bases from J, with 8 bases between.

The chain couples TRBV5-1 to TRBJ2-5; D not resolved. Trimming stripped 2 bases from V and 5 bases from J, with 7 bases between. The germline V gene has CDR1 SGHRS and CDR2 YFSETQ. The CDR3 extends over 12 amino acids. CDR3 nucleotides: TGCGCCAGCAGCTTCTCGAGCGAGACCCAGTACTTC. This encodes CASSFSSETQYF.

CDR3 coding DNA: TGCGCCAGCAGCCCCAGGGGTTGGGATTTAGGTCAGCCCCAGCATTTT. Translation gives CASSPRGWDLGQPQHF. The V and J genes are TRBV4-1 and TRBJ1-5; a weak D match, TRBD1 (6 bases). The CDR3 is made up of 16 amino acids. Germline V CDR1 and CDR2: MGHRA, YSYEKL. Trimming pared 4 bases from V and 6 bases from J, leaving 19 bases between.

The chain couples TRBV2 to TRBJ2-7; 10 positions agree with TRBD1. The germline CDR1 and CDR2 sequences are SNHLY and FYNNEI. The CDR3 consists of 16 residues. V lost 5 bases and J lost 3; bases outside the gene matches: 10. The CDR3 nucleotides are TGTGCCAGCAGTAGGGGACAGGGGATAGGCCTCTACGAGCAGTACTTC. Its translation: CASSRGQGIGLYEQYF.

This clone was observed a handful of times. This chain connects TRBV19 to TRBJ1-1; the D gene is possibly TRBD1 (6 bases). V lost 1 base, J lost 1 base, and 16 bases lay in between. Germline values: CDR1 LNHDA, CDR2 SQIVND (reference sequence). The CDR3 length is 17 residues. The CDR3 DNA reads as TGTGCCAGTAGTATAGGGGGCAGGGGCCATGCGAACACTGAAGCTTTCTTT. Protein product: CASSIGGRGHANTEAFF.

The chain carries TRBV28 and TRBJ2-2; TRBD2 might be the D (5 bases). Trimming removed 3 bases at V and 1 base at J, with 9 bases between. The CDR3 covers 15 residues. Germline V gene data show CDR1 as MDHEN and CDR2 as SYDVKM. This CDR3 is CASSFGGQNTGELFF. The CDR3 DNA follows: TGTGCCAGCAGTTTCGGCGGGCAGAACACCGGGGAGCTGTTTTTT.

The chain has TRBV10-1 and TRBJ2-5, with D unclear. V was trimmed by 0 bases and J by 4 bases, leaving 9 bases between them. CDR1 and CDR2 from the germline V gene are WNHNN and SYGVQD (reference sequence). The CDR3 has 14 residues. CDR3 coding DNA: TGCGCCAGCAGTGAGTCCCGGTACGCAGAGACCCAGTACTTC. It is translated as CASSESRYAETQYF.

The V call is TRBV7-2, the J call TRBJ2-5, with TRBD2 identical over 12 bases. Germline CDR1 and CDR2: SGHTA and FQGNSA. The CDR3 runs to 15 residues. With V trimmed by 6 bases and J by 3 bases, 5 bases remained unmatched. The CDR3 loop is CASSLGLAGKETQYF. For the CDR3, the DNA is TGTGCCAGCAGTCTTGGACTAGCGGGGAAAGAGACCCAGTACTTC.

The chain recombines TRBV7-2 with TRBJ1-4; D not resolved. The CDR3 contains 15 residues. The germline gives CDR1 SGHTA, CDR2 FQGNSA. Trimming pared 6 bases from V and 4 bases from J, leaving 15 bases between. The CDR3: CASRARPGYNEKLFF. Written as DNA, the CDR3 is TGTGCCAGCAGAGCCCGGCCAGGTTATAATGAAAAACTGTTTTTT. The variable domain in full, completed from reference TRBV7-2 and TRBJ1-4, reads GAGVSQSPSNKVTEKGKDVELRCDPISGHTALYWYRQSLGQGLEFLIYFQGNSAPDKSGLPSDRFSAERTGGSVSTLTIQRTQQEDSAVYLCASRARPGYNEKLFFGSGTQLSVL.

This clone was observed a handful of times. The chain employs TRBV11-3 and TRBJ2-7; 8 nucleotides agree with TRBD2. Germline values: CDR1 SGHNT, CDR2 YENEEA. V shed 5 bases, J shed 0 bases, and the junction held 6 bases outside the gene matches. This CDR3 is 15 amino acids long. The CDR3 region has the DNA TGTGCCAGCAGCCATCGGGGGGGAAGCTCCTACGAGCAGTACTTC. Residues: CASSHRGGSSYEQYF.

V is TRBV4-2 and J is TRBJ2-7, with a tentative D call TRBD2 (7 bases). Germline V lookup: CDR1 LGHNA, CDR2 YNFKEQ. Deletions cut 4 bases from V and 0 bases from J, with 16 bases between. CDR3 length equals 16 residues. Here the CDR3 reads CASSRRGGDSSYEQYF. The CDR3 DNA reads TGTGCCAGCAGCCGAAGGGGGGGGGACTCCTCCTACGAGCAGTACTTC.

CDR3 loop: CASSPLAGEGNEQFF. CDR3 in DNA: TGTGCCAGCAGCCCGCTAGCGGGAGAGGGAAATGAGCAGTTCTTC. This chain connects TRBV5-4 to TRBJ2-1; 10 bases map to TRBD2. CDR1 is SGHNT and CDR2 is YYREEE in the germline V gene (reference sequence). The junction had 8 bases not matched to a gene; V was cut back by 4 bases and J by 7 bases. The CDR3 has 15 amino acids.